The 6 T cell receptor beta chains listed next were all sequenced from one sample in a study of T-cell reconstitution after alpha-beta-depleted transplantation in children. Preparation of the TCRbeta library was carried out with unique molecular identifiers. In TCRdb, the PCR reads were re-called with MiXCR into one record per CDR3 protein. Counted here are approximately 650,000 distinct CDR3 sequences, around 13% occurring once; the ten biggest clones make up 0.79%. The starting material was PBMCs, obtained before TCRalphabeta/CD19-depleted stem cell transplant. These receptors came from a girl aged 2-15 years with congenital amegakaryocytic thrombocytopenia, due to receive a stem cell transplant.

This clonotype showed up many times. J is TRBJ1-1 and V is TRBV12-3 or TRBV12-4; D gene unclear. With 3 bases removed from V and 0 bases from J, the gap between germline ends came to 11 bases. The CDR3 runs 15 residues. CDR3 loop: CASSFLGRMNTEAFF. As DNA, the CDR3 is TGTGCCAGCAGTTTCCTTGGACGGATGAACACTGAAGCTTTCTTT.

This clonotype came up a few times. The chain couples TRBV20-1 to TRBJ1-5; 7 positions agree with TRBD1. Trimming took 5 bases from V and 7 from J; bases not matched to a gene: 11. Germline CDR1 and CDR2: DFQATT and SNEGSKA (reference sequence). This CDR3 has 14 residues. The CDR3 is CSAPVFDRDQPQHF. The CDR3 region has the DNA TGCAGTGCTCCCGTCTTCGACAGGGACCAGCCCCAGCATTTT.

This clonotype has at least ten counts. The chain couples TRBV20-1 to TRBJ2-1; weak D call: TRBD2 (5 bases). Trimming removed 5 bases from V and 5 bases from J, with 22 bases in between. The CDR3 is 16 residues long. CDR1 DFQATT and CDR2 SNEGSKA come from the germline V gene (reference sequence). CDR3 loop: CSALLATAGLHNEQFF. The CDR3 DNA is TGCAGTGCTCTCCTCGCGACCGCGGGCCTTCACAATGAGCAGTTCTTC.

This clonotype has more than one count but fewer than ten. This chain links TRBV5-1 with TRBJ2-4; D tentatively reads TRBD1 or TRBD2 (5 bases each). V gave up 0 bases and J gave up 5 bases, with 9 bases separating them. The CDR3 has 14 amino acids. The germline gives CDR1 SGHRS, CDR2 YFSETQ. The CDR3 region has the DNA TGCGCCAGCAGCTTGGGGGGGACCGAAAACATTCAGTACTTC. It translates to CASSLGGTENIQYF. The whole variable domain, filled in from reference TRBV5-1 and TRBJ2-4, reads KAGVTQTPRYLIKTRGQQVTLSCSPISGHRSVSWYQQTPGQGLQFLFEYFSETQRNKGNFPGRFSGRQFSNSRSEMNVSTLELGDSALYLCASSLGGTENIQYFGAGTRLSVL.

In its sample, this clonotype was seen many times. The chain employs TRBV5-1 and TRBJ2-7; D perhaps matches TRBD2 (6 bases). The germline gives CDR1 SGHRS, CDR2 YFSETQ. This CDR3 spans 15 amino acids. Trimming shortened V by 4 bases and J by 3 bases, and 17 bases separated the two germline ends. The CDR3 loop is CASSPEGSIFYEQYF. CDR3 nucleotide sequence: TGCGCCAGCAGCCCGGAGGGTAGCATTTTCTACGAGCAGTACTTC.

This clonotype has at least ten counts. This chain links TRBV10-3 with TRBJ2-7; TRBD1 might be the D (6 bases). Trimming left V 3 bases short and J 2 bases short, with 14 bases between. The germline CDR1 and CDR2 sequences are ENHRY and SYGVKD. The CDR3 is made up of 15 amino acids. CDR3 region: CAISDLLAGAYEQYF. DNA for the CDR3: TGTGCCATCAGTGATCTCCTGGCAGGGGCCTACGAGCAGTACTTC.